A single sample is the source of the 25 T cell receptor beta chains below, sequenced in a study of neoadjuvant nivolumab and ipilimumab in lung cancer. TCRdb keeps only in-frame clones here, not all; method: immunoSEQ multiplex PCR. The repertoire holds under 35,000 clones, just over 90% seen once, with around 5.1% in the top ten. The sequences come from peripheral blood, collected after neoadjuvant nivolumab, alone or with ipilimumab, at or shortly before surgery. The source is an adult with non-small cell lung cancer.

V usage is TRBV6-5 and J usage is TRBJ1-3; 9 bases are shared with TRBD1. Trimming at V came to 3 bases and at J to 3 bases, leaving 3 bases not matched to a gene. This CDR3 region has 15 residues. Germline CDR1 and CDR2: MNHEY and SVGAGI. CDR3 coding DNA: TGTGCCAGCAGTTATACAGGGGGCATTGGAAACACCATATATTTT. This codes for CASSYTGGIGNTIYF.

The gene calls are TRBV7-8 and TRBJ2-3; 10 nucleotides align to TRBD1. The CDR3 runs to 12 residues. The germline V gene encodes CDR1 SGHVS and CDR2 FQNEAQ. CDR3 coding DNA: TGTGCGGACAGGGGGTTGACAGATACGCAGTATTTT. Encoded protein: CADRGLTDTQYF.

The chain links TRBV29-1 to TRBJ1-2; 8 bases are a match to TRBD1. The junction had 0 bases not matched to a gene; V was cut back by 4 bases and J by 2 bases. The CDR3 consists of 12 residues. Per germline, CDR1 SQVTM and CDR2 ANQGSEA. DNA for the CDR3: TGCAGCGTTGGGACAGGGAACTATGGCTACACCTTC. Its translation: CSVGTGNYGYTF.

This clone has only one observation. The CDR3 loop is CASSLPAGGQVEQFF. CDR3 DNA sequence: TGTGCCAGCAGCTTGCCAGCGGGGGGGCAAGTTGAGCAGTTCTTC. The genes are TRBV5-6 and TRBJ2-1; 10 bases agree with TRBD2. V was clipped by 1 base and J by 9 bases; unmatched bases: 7. CDR1 is SGHDT and CDR2 is YYEEEE in the germline V gene. The CDR3 has 15 amino acids.

This chain uses TRBV2 with TRBJ2-7; 10 positions match TRBD1. Germline assignment: CDR1 SNHLY and CDR2 FYNNEI. Trimming at V came to 8 bases and at J to 7 bases, leaving 5 bases not matched to a gene. The CDR3 has 12 residues. The CDR3, as DNA: TGTGCCAGCCGGGGACAGGGGAGGGAGCAGTACTTC. Its translation: CASRGQGREQYF.

The V and J genes are TRBV2 and TRBJ2-7; 9 nucleotides line up with TRBD1. Unmatched junction bases numbered 6, after V lost 8 bases and J lost 4 bases. This CDR3 spans 13 amino acids. The V gene's germline CDR1 is SNHLY and CDR2 FYNNEI. The CDR3 region has the DNA TGTGCCAGCTTGGGACAGGGTGCGTACGAGCAGTACTTC. Translation: CASLGQGAYEQYF.

V gene TRBV6-5 combines with J gene TRBJ1-2; D unresolved. This CDR3 contains 16 residues. The V gene's germline CDR1 is MNHEY and CDR2 SVGAGI. V lost 0 bases, J lost 1 base, and 12 bases lay in between. Written as DNA, the CDR3 is TGTGCCAGCAGTTACTCGATGGTAGGCCGTAACTATGGCTACACCTTC. Translated, it gives CASSYSMVGRNYGYTF.

This clone was counted a single time. The chain uses TRBV29-1 and TRBJ1-2, with D possibly matching TRBD1 (6 bases). There are 15 residues in the CDR3. V gave up 3 bases and J gave up 4 bases, with 18 bases separating them. CDR1 is SQVTM, CDR2 ANQGSEA, per germline. The DNA for the CDR3 is TGCAGCGTTGACATGGGGGGCGGCAGTGGCTATGGCTACACCTTC. It is translated as CSVDMGGGSGYGYTF. Full variable domain (outside the CDR3, taken from reference TRBV29-1 and TRBJ1-2): SAVISQKPSRDICQRGTSLTIQCQVDSQVTMMFWYRQQPGQSLTLIATANQGSEATYESGFVIDKFPISRPNLTFSTLTVSNMSPEDSSIYLCSVDMGGGSGYGYTFGSGTRLTVV.

The chain is built from TRBV25-1 and TRBJ2-7, with 10 nucleotides matching TRBD1. CDR3 length: 15 amino acids. Germline V CDR1 and CDR2: MGHDK, SYGVNS. V shed 6 bases and J 4 bases; nucleotides not matched to a gene: 9. CDR3 loop: CASSHRDRGSYEQYF. CDR3 sequence (DNA): TGTGCCAGCAGCCACCGGGACAGGGGATCTTACGAGCAGTACTTC.

V gene TRBV7-2 combines with J gene TRBJ2-5; D gene unclear. The germline gives CDR1 SGHTA, CDR2 FQGNSA. This CDR3 spans 13 amino acids. V lost 3 bases to trimming and J lost 2 bases, with 7 bases between them. CDR3 sequence reads: CASSFVGQETQYF. DNA for the CDR3: TGTGCCAGCAGCTTTGTGGGTCAAGAGACCCAGTACTTC.

J is TRBJ1-1 and V is TRBV18, with D possibly matching TRBD1 (5 bases). V gave up 3 bases and J gave up 3 bases, with 8 bases separating them. This CDR3 contains 13 residues. The germline V gene has CDR1 KGHSH and CDR2 LQKENI. In nucleotides, the CDR3 is TGTGCCAGCTCACCGGCGGGGGACACTGAAGCTTTCTTT. This gives the protein CASSPAGDTEAFF.

This chain joins TRBV7-9 and TRBJ1-2; a possible D gene is TRBD1 (6 bases). With 5 bases removed from V and 5 bases from J, the gap between germline ends came to 21 bases. Looked up from germline, CDR1 is SEHNR and CDR2 is FQNEAQ (reference sequence). This CDR3 region has 16 residues. The CDR3 DNA sequence: TGTGCCAGCAGCCCCACGTCCGCCAGGGGCCCGTATGGCTACACCTTC. Its translation is CASSPTSARGPYGYTF.

The chain has TRBV5-8 and TRBJ1-4; D is possibly TRBD1 (5 bases). Trimming took 0 bases from V and 2 from J, leaving 8 bases between them. Germline V gene lookup returns CDR1 SGHTS and CDR2 YDEGEE. CDR3 length: 15 residues. The CDR3 DNA reads as TGTGCCAGCAGCTTGGGCGGGGGTACTAATGAAAAACTGTTTTTT. It translates to CASSLGGGTNEKLFF.

The V gene is TRBV6-5, the J gene TRBJ1-5, with 7 positions matching TRBD1. V shed 6 bases and J 3 bases; nucleotides not matched to a gene: 5. The CDR3 sequence is 14 residues long. Germline assignment: CDR1 MNHEY and CDR2 SVGAGI. This CDR3 is CASSRGTANQPQHF. Written as DNA, the CDR3 is TGTGCCAGCAGCCGAGGGACAGCCAATCAGCCCCAGCATTTT.

The gene calls are TRBV28 and TRBJ2-7, with TRBD1 as a possible D gene (5 bases). The CDR3 is made up of 13 amino acids. Germline V CDR1 and CDR2: MDHEN, SYDVKM. The V gene lost 5 bases and the J gene lost 3 bases, with 11 bases spanning the gap. DNA of the CDR3: TGTGCCAGCAGTCTATCCCAGGGCTACGAGCAGTACTTC. Translation: CASSLSQGYEQYF.

V and J are TRBV4-1 and TRBJ2-5; 15 bases fit TRBD2. Germline V gene sequence: CDR1 MGHRA, CDR2 YSYEKL. J gave up 1 base and V 4 bases, and 10 bases lay outside the gene matches. This CDR3 has 19 residues. DNA for the CDR3: TGCGCCAGCAGCCGCCCCGGGACTAGCGGGGGGACCCTCCAAGAGACCCAGTACTTC. This encodes CASSRPGTSGGTLQETQYF.

This chain connects TRBV11-2 to TRBJ2-2; 12 positions match TRBD2. Germline V gene sequence: CDR1 SGHAT, CDR2 FQNNGV. V was pared by 3 bases and J by 2 bases, with 7 bases of the junction left unmatched. CDR3 length: 18 residues. Here the CDR3 reads CASSFSTSGGVNTGELFF. The CDR3 DNA follows: TGTGCCAGCAGCTTTTCGACTAGCGGGGGTGTTAACACCGGGGAGCTGTTTTTT.

The chain carries TRBV10-3 and TRBJ2-3; 9 nucleotides agree with TRBD2. V lost 6 bases and J lost 4; bases outside the gene matches: 8. CDR3 length equals 15 residues. The germline gives CDR1 ENHRY, CDR2 SYGVKD. CDR3 nucleotide sequence: TGTGCCATCAGACTAGCGGGCCAAGGGCCAGATACGCAGTATTTT. Protein product: CAIRLAGQGPDTQYF.

In DNA form, the CDR3 reads TGCGCCAGCAGCTTGGGGAGACAGGAAAGGAGGAACAATGAGCAGTTCTTC. This encodes CASSLGRQERRNNEQFF. The V gene is TRBV5-1, the J gene TRBJ2-1, with D possibly being TRBD1 (6 bases). V lost 0 bases and J lost 5, with 18 bases in between. CDR3 length: 17 residues. Looked up from germline, CDR1 is SGHRS and CDR2 is YFSETQ.

The genes are TRBV29-1 and TRBJ1-1; 9 nucleotides match TRBD1. The J segment lost 6 bases and the V segment lost 5 bases, leaving 7 bases of the junction unmatched. The V gene's germline CDR1 is SQVTM and CDR2 ANQGSEA. CDR3 length: 13 residues. CDR3 in amino acids: CSVKIRQGAEAFF. The CDR3 DNA sequence: TGCAGCGTTAAAATCAGACAGGGGGCTGAAGCTTTCTTT.

The rearrangement links TRBV9 to TRBJ1-1; D is ambiguous. From germline, CDR1 is SGDLS and CDR2 YYNGEE. The CDR3 is made up of 13 amino acids. The germline V and J ends were trimmed by 0 bases and 5 bases, with 8 bases remaining between them. CDR3 loop: CASSVVSETEAFF. CDR3 in DNA: TGTGCCAGCAGCGTAGTAAGTGAAACTGAAGCTTTCTTT.

The rearrangement uses TRBV11-1 and TRBJ1-1, with D tentatively TRBD1 (5 bases). V was clipped by 5 bases and J by 6 bases, with 25 bases between them. The V gene's germline CDR1 is SGHAT and CDR2 FQDESV (reference sequence). This CDR3 comprises 17 residues. CDR3: CASSPPRGAYITAEAFF. In nucleotides, the CDR3 is TGTGCCAGCAGCCCCCCGAGGGGCGCTTATATTACCGCTGAAGCTTTCTTT.

This clone appeared a few times. V gene TRBV7-2 combines with J gene TRBJ1-1; D not resolved. The CDR3 length is 13 residues. Trimming cost V 4 bases and J 8 bases, with 14 bases left between them. Germline V gives CDR1 SGHTA, CDR2 FQGNSA. CDR3 in amino acids: CASSSRNSQEAFF. In nucleotides, the CDR3 is TGTGCCAGCAGCTCCAGGAACTCGCAAGAAGCTTTCTTT.

This clone was counted once. The J gene is TRBJ2-1, the V gene TRBV6-1, with 8 bases lining up with TRBD2. Unmatched junction bases numbered 8, after V lost 6 bases and J lost 10 bases. There are 13 residues in the CDR3. Germline CDR1 MNHNS, CDR2 SASEGT. The CDR3 sequence is CASRALSGGEQFF. The CDR3 DNA is TGTGCCAGCAGGGCCCTCAGCGGGGGAGAGCAGTTCTTC.

This clone was counted only a few times. The gene calls are TRBV5-1 and TRBJ2-5; 9 nucleotides agree with TRBD2. Germline-derived CDR1 and CDR2 are SGHRS and YFSETQ. CDR3 length equals 16 residues. V lost 5 bases and J lost 1; bases outside the gene matches: 9. The CDR3 region has the DNA TGCGCCAGCAGGGAAGGAGCGGGGGGTTTCCAAGAGACCCAGTACTTC. Translated: CASREGAGGFQETQYF.